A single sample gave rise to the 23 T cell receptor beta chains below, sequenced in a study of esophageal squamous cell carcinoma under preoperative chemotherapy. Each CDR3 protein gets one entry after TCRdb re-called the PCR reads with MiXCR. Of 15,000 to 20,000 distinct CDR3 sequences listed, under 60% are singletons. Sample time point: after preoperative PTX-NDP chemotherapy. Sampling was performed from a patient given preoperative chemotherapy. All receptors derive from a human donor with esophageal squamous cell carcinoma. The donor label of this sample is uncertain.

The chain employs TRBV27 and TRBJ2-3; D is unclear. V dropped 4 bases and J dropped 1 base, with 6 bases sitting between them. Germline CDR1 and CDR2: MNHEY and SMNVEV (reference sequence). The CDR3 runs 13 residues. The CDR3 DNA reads TGTGCCAGCAGTTCGCGGCGCACAGATACGCAGTATTTT. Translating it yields CASSSRRTDTQYF.

The CDR3 coding sequence is TGCGCCAGCAGTCTTACAGGAACCGGGTCCCTTAACACTGAAGCTTTCTTT. It encodes CASSLTGTGSLNTEAFF. This chain uses TRBV10-2 with TRBJ1-1; TRBD1 is a possible D gene (5 bases). Germline lookup yields CDR1 WSHSY and CDR2 SAAADI. There are 17 residues in the CDR3. The V and J ends lost 5 bases and 2 bases respectively, with 21 bases between them.

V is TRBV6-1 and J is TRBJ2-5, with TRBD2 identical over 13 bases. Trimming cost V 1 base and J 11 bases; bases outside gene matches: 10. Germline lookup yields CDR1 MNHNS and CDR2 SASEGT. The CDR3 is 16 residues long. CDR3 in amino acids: CASSEGTSGRLGEQYF. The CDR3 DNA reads TGTGCCAGCAGTGAAGGGACTAGCGGGAGATTAGGAGAGCAGTACTTC.

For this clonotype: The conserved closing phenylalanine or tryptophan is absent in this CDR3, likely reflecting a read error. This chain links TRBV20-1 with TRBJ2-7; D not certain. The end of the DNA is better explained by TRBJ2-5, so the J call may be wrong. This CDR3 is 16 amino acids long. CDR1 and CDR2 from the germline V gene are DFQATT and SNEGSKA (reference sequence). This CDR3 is CSARHKAPETRETQYL. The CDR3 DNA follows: TGCAGTGCTCGTCACAAAGCCCCAGAAACGCGAGAGACCCAGTACTTA.

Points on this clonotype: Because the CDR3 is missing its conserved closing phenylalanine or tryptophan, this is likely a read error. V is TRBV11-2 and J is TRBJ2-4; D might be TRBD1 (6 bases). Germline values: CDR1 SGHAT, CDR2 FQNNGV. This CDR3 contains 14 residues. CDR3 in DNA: TGTGCCAGCAGCCGGGTAGGGCAAGGGGACATCCAGTACTCG. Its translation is CASSRVGQGDIQYS.

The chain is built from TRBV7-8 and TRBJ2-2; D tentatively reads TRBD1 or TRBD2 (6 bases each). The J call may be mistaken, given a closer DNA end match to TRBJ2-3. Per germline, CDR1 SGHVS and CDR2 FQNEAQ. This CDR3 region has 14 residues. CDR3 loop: CASSSLTGAGEQYF. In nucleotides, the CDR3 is TGTGCCAGCAGCTCCCTGACGGGGGCCGGGGAGCAGTATTTT.

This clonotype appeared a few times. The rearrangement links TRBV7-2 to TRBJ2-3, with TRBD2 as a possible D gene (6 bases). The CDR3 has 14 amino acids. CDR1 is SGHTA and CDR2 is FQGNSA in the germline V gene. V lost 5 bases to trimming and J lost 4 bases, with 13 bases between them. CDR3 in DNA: TGTGCCAGCAGCCCGGGACTTCTTTCAGATACGCAGTATTTT. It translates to CASSPGLLSDTQYF. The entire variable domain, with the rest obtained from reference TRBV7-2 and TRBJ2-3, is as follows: GAGVSQSPSNKVTEKGKDVELRCDPISGHTALYWYRQSLGQGLEFLIYFQGNSAPDKSGLPSDRFSAERTGGSVSTLTIQRTQQEDSAVYLCASSPGLLSDTQYFGPGTRLTVL.

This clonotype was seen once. CDR3 nucleotide sequence: TGTGCCAGGAGGCTTGAGAGGGGAGGCAAAGAGACCCAGTATTTT. Translating gives CARRLERGGKETQYF. The chain couples TRBV6-1 to TRBJ2-3; the D gene is possibly TRBD2 (6 bases). The CDR3 consists of 15 residues. The germline V gene has CDR1 MNHNS and CDR2 SASEGT. V lost 9 bases, J lost 12 bases, and 28 bases lay in between.

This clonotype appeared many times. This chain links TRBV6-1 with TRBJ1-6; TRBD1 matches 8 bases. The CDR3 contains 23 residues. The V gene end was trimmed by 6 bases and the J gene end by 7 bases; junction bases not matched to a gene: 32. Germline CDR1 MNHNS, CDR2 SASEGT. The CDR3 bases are TGTGCCAGCAGCACTAAAAGGACAGGGTGGCCAGAAAATCCAGTGGGCCCGAATTCACCCCTCCACTTT. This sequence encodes CASSTKRTGWPENPVGPNSPLHF.

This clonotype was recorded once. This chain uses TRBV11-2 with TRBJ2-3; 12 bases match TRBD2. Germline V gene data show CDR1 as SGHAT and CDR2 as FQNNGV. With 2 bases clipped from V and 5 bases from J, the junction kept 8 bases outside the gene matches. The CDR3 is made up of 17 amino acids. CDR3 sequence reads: CASSLRASGRAQDTQYF. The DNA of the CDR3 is TGTGCCAGCAGCTTAAGGGCTAGCGGGAGGGCCCAAGATACGCAGTATTTT.

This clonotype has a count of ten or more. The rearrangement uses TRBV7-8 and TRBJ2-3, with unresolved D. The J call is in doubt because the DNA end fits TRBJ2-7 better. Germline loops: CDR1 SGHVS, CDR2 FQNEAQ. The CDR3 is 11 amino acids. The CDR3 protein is CASSPLNEQYF. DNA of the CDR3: TGTGCCAGCAGCCCCCTCAATGAGCAGTACTTC.

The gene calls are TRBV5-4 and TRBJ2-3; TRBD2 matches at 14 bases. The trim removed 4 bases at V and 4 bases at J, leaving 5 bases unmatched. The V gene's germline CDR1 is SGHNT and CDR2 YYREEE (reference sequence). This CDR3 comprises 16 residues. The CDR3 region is CASSRGLAGGADTQYF. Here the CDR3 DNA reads TGTGCCAGCAGCCGAGGACTAGCGGGAGGCGCAGATACGCAGTATTTT.

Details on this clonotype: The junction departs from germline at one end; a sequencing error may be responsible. CDR3 sequence: CASSAPGGGATDTQYF. For the CDR3, the DNA is TGTGCCAGCAGCGCACCGGGGGGGGGAGCCACAGATACTCAGTATTTC. The chain carries TRBV7-2 and TRBJ2-3, with 8 bases that match TRBD2. The length of the CDR3 is 16 residues. CDR1 SGHTA and CDR2 FQGNSA come from the germline V gene.

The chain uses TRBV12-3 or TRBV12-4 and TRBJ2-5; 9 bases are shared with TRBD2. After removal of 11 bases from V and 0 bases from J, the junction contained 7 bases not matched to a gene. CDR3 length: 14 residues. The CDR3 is CAGRGGEDQETQYF. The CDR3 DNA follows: TGTGCCGGGCGCGGGGGGGAAGACCAAGAGACCCAGTACTTC.

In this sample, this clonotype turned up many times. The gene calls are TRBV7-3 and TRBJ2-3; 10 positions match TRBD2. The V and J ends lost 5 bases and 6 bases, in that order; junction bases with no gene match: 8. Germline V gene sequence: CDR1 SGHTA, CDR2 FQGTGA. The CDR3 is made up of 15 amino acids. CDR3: CASSQAGGPGDTQYF. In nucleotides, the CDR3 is TGTGCCAGCAGCCAAGCGGGAGGGCCAGGGGATACGCAGTATTTT.

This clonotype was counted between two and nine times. The CDR3 protein is CASSQGEKDIQYF. CDR3 nucleotide sequence: TGTGCCAGCAGCCAAGGGGAGAAAGACATTCAGTACTTC. The rearrangement joins TRBV4-2 to TRBJ2-4; weak D call: TRBD2 (5 bases). The germline V gene encodes CDR1 LGHNA and CDR2 YNFKEQ. V lost 1 base and J lost 8, with 9 bases in between. This CDR3 is 13 amino acids long.

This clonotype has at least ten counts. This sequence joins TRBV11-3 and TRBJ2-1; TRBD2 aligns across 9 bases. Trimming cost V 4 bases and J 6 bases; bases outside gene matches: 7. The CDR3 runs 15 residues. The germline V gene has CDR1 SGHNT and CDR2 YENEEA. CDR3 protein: CASSSFIAGVNEQFF. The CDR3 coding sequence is TGTGCCAGCAGCTCGTTTATAGCGGGAGTCAATGAGCAGTTCTTC.

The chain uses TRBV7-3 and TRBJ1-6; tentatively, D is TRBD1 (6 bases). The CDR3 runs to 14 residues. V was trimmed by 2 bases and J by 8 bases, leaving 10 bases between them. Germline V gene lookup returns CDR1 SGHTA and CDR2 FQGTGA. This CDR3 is CASSLSGADSPLHF. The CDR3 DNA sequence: TGTGCCAGCAGCTTATCAGGGGCGGATTCACCCCTCCACTTT.

The CDR3 region has the DNA TGTGCCAACTATTACGAGGCACCTTGCACAGATACGCAGTATTTT. Amino acid sequence: CANYYEAPCTDTQYF. V and J are TRBV19 and TRBJ2-3; D remains ambiguous. Germline V lookup: CDR1 LNHDA, CDR2 SQIVND (reference sequence). This CDR3 has 15 amino acids. The V and J ends lost 10 bases and 1 base respectively, with 18 bases between them.

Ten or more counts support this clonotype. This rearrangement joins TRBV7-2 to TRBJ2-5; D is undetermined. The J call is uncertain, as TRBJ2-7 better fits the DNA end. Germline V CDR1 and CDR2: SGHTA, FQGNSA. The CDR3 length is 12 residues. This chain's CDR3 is CASSLVLREQYF. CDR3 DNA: TGTGCCAGCAGCTTAGTTCTTCGCGAGCAGTACTTC.

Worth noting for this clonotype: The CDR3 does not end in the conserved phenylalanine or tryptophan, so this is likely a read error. The CDR3 DNA sequence: TGTGCTAGCAGCCCCAGGGAGGGGCTTAAAGAGACCCAGTACCCC. Encoded protein: CASSPREGLKETQYP. The chain uses TRBV7-7 and TRBJ2-5, with 7 bases aligning to TRBD2. This CDR3 comprises 15 residues. Germline V CDR1 and CDR2: SSHAT, FNYEAQ (reference sequence).

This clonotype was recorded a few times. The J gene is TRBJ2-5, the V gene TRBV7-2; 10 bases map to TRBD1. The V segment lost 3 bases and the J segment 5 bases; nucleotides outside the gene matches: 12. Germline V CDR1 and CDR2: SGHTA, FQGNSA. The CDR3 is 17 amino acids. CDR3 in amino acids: CASSFQPGTGAKETQYF. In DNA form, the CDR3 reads TGTGCCAGCAGCTTCCAACCCGGGACAGGGGCAAAGGAGACCCAGTACTTC.

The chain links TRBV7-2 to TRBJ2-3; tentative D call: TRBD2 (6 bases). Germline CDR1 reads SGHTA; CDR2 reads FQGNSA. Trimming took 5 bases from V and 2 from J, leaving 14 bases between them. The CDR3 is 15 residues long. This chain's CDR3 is CASSMWGLYTDTQYF. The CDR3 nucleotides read TGTGCCAGCAGCATGTGGGGACTTTACACAGATACGCAGTATTTT.